The next 20 T cell receptor beta chains were all read from a single sample in a study of T cell repertoires in cytomegalovirus infection. MiXCR, applied by TCRdb to the reads, yields one record per CDR3 protein. The table has about 310,000 distinct CDR3 sequences, around 10% seen once; the top ten hold approximately 2.3%. Specimen: PBMCs. Receptors were obtained from a human donor in good health (CMV status not recorded). Some clones in this sample may be carry-over from other donors' samples.

This clonotype showed up many times. A much larger clone sits a single nucleotide away, making a read error possible. CDR3 amino acids: CASSPSDNEQFF. DNA for the CDR3: TGTGCCAGCAGCCCCTCCGACAATGAGCAGTTCTTC. The chain uses TRBV7-9 and TRBJ2-1, with D unresolved. The CDR3 spans 12 residues. Germline-derived CDR1 and CDR2 are SEHNR and FQNEAQ (reference sequence).

The sample holds a few counts of this clonotype. V and J are TRBV9 and TRBJ2-1; D perhaps matches TRBD2 (6 bases). The CDR3 loop spans 14 amino acids. Trimming pared 3 bases from V and 2 bases from J, leaving 9 bases between. Germline lookup yields CDR1 SGDLS and CDR2 YYNGEE. This CDR3 is CASSDGGPYNEQFF. The CDR3 DNA reads as TGTGCCAGCAGCGACGGGGGACCCTACAATGAGCAGTTCTTC.

This clonotype showed up many times. The rearrangement joins TRBV12-3 or TRBV12-4 to TRBJ2-7, with D unclear. The CDR3 is 11 residues long. V lost 8 bases to trimming and J lost 5 bases, with 10 bases between them. The CDR3 DNA is TGTGCCAGCGCCCGGTGGGACGAGCAGTACTTC. This encodes CASARWDEQYF.

This clonotype was seen many times. The DNA for the CDR3 is TGTGCCAGCAGTTACTCGGGGGGGAGGCATCAGCCCCAGCATTTT. It translates to CASSYSGGRHQPQHF. J is TRBJ1-5 and V is TRBV6-2 or TRBV6-3, with a tentative D call TRBD1 (5 bases). The CDR3 has 15 residues. The V and J ends lost 0 bases and 5 bases respectively, with 11 bases between them. Germline V gene sequence: CDR1 MNHEY, CDR2 SVGEGT.

This clonotype appeared many times. The chain combines TRBV19 with TRBJ2-1; 13 nucleotides agree with TRBD2. V lost 5 bases to trimming and J lost 6 bases; unmatched junction nucleotides: 4. This CDR3 spans 15 amino acids. In germline, CDR1 is LNHDA, CDR2 SQIVND (reference sequence). The CDR3 is CASSAGLAGLNEQFF. For the CDR3, the DNA is TGTGCCAGTAGTGCGGGACTAGCGGGGCTCAATGAGCAGTTCTTC.

This clonotype showed up many times. This chain links TRBV7-9 with TRBJ2-7; a possible D gene is TRBD2 (6 bases). CDR1 and CDR2 (germline): SEHNR, FQNEAQ (reference sequence). The CDR3 length is 13 residues. Trimming cost V 3 bases and J 6 bases, with 12 bases left between them. The CDR3 coding sequence is TGTGCCAGCAGCTTGGGTGCGCGGGGCGAGCAGTACGTC. Its translation: CASSLGARGEQYV.

This clonotype was counted only a few times. This chain connects TRBV29-1 to TRBJ1-1; no firm D call. Germline V gene lookup returns CDR1 SQVTM and CDR2 ANQGSEA. Trimming shortened V by 6 bases and J by 0 bases, and 11 bases separated the two germline ends. The CDR3 covers 13 residues. The DNA for the CDR3 is TGCAGCGTCAGGACGCGTCTGAACACTGAAGCTTTCTTT. It specifies CSVRTRLNTEAFF.

V is TRBV14 and J is TRBJ2-7; D unclear. Germline V gives CDR1 SGHDN, CDR2 FVKESK. V lost 1 base and J lost 11, with 9 bases in between. The length of the CDR3 is 11 residues. CDR3 nucleotide sequence: TGTGCCAGCAGCCAAGGAAACCCGAAGTACTTC. It translates to CASSQGNPKYF.

There are many counts of this clonotype. CDR3 amino acids: CASSYRGEGSGANVLTF. CDR3 nucleotides: TGTGCCAGCAGTTATCGAGGAGAAGGCTCTGGGGCCAACGTCCTGACTTTC. The chain has TRBV6-5 and TRBJ2-6; D is ambiguous. Germline-derived CDR1 and CDR2 are MNHEY and SVGAGI. The ends were cut back, 3 bases at V and 0 bases at J, with 12 bases in the middle. This CDR3 is 17 amino acids long.

This clonotype was detected ten times or more. The chain is built from TRBV7-8 and TRBJ2-4, with D tentatively TRBD2 (5 bases). CDR3 length equals 15 residues. The V end was cut by 1 base, the J end by 9 bases, with 16 bases between. CDR1 and CDR2 (germline): SGHVS, FQNEAQ. CDR3 DNA: TGTGCCAGCAGCTTAGGACGTCGGACTCTTGGCATTCAGTACTTC. Protein: CASSLGRRTLGIQYF.

This clonotype appeared many times. CDR3 protein: CASSLYSPLQETQYF. As DNA, the CDR3 is TGTGCCAGCAGTTTATACTCTCCCCTCCAAGAGACCCAGTACTTC. This rearrangement joins TRBV28 to TRBJ2-5; no firm D call. The V end was cut by 1 base, the J end by 1 base, with 10 bases between. The germline CDR1 and CDR2 sequences are MDHEN and SYDVKM. The CDR3 spans 15 residues.

V usage is TRBV29-1 and J usage is TRBJ2-7; TRBD2 matches at 11 bases. The germline CDR1 and CDR2 sequences are SQVTM and ANQGSEA. The V segment lost 4 bases and the J segment 4 bases; nucleotides outside the gene matches: 6. This CDR3 is 14 amino acids long. The CDR3: CSVVAGGPRYEQYV. Here the CDR3 DNA reads TGCAGCGTTGTAGCGGGGGGGCCTAGATACGAGCAGTACGTC.

This clonotype was counted ten times or more. The rearrangement links TRBV7-2 to TRBJ1-4, with D uncertain. Per germline, CDR1 SGHTA and CDR2 FQGNSA. The CDR3 covers 16 residues. Trimming cost V 1 base and J 8 bases, with 17 bases left between them. CDR3 region: CASSLVASARREKLFF. The CDR3 DNA sequence: TGTGCCAGCAGCTTAGTGGCCTCGGCGCGGCGGGAAAAACTGTTTTTT.

The CDR3, as DNA: TGCAGTGCGTGGGACAGGGCCGATATCTACACCTTC. This encodes CSAWDRADIYTF. The V gene is TRBV20-1, the J gene TRBJ1-2, with 9 positions matching TRBD1. CDR3 size: 12 residues. V trimming: 6 bases; J trimming: 10 bases; junction bases outside the gene matches: 9. Germline-derived CDR1 and CDR2 are DFQATT and SNEGSKA (reference sequence).

This clonotype showed up many times. This chain connects TRBV18 to TRBJ1-2; D gene uncertain. V shed 3 bases and J shed 3 bases, with 5 bases lying between them. The CDR3 has 12 residues. Germline assignment: CDR1 KGHSH and CDR2 LQKENI. CDR3 sequence (DNA): TGTGCCAGCTCACCGGCAGACTATGGCTACACCTTC. This encodes CASSPADYGYTF.

This chain uses TRBV5-1 with TRBJ2-5; 10 bases map to TRBD2. V shed 0 bases, J shed 7 bases, and the junction held 9 bases outside the gene matches. From germline, CDR1 is SGHRS and CDR2 YFSETQ. The CDR3 length is 16 residues. CDR3 sequence reads: CASSLETSGSGGTQYF. CDR3 bases: TGCGCCAGCAGCTTGGAGACTAGCGGGTCGGGGGGGACCCAGTACTTC. Full variable domain (outside the CDR3, taken from reference TRBV5-1 and TRBJ2-5): KAGVTQTPRYLIKTRGQQVTLSCSPISGHRSVSWYQQTPGQGLQFLFEYFSETQRNKGNFPGRFSGRQFSNSRSEMNVSTLELGDSALYLCASSLETSGSGGTQYFGPGTRLLVL.

This clonotype has at least ten counts. The chain employs TRBV28 and TRBJ2-1; D gene ambiguous. The germline gives CDR1 MDHEN, CDR2 SYDVKM. The CDR3 has 13 residues. Trimming removed 5 bases at V and 8 bases at J, with 13 bases between. This CDR3 reads CASSSGFSDEQFF. The CDR3 DNA reads TGTGCCAGCAGTAGTGGCTTCAGCGATGAGCAGTTCTTC.

In its sample, this clonotype was seen many times. The CDR3 protein is CASSLVVGGDTEAFF. The CDR3 DNA is TGTGCCAGCAGTTTAGTCGTCGGCGGGGACACTGAAGCTTTCTTT. V and J are TRBV28 and TRBJ1-1; D unclear. The CDR3 covers 15 residues. V was cut by 2 bases and J by 3 bases, with 13 bases left in between. Germline lookup yields CDR1 MDHEN and CDR2 SYDVKM.

This clonotype was seen many times. This chain connects TRBV6-5 to TRBJ1-5; a possible D gene is TRBD1 (6 bases). Trimming took 1 base from V and 0 from J, leaving 7 bases between them. Germline-derived CDR1 and CDR2 are MNHEY and SVGAGI. The CDR3 runs 15 residues. CDR3 bases: TGTGCCAGCAGTTACTTCAGGGGTAGCAATCAGCCCCAGCATTTT. Amino acids: CASSYFRGSNQPQHF.

This clonotype was detected many times. The chain uses TRBV7-6 and TRBJ1-2; no definite D call. Deletions cut 1 base from V and 3 bases from J, with 15 bases between. The germline gives CDR1 SGHVS, CDR2 FNYEAQ. This CDR3 spans 16 amino acids. The CDR3 nucleotides are TGTGCCAGCAGCTTAGGGTCCGGGCGCCGGGACTATGGCTACACCTTC. Its translation: CASSLGSGRRDYGYTF.